Below are 24 T cell receptor beta chains sequenced from a single sample in a study of OX40 agonist ivuxolimab in advanced cancers. Libraries were prepared by immunoSEQ multiplex PCR; TCRdb keeps only in-frame clonotypes and omits some of them. The repertoire consists of over 30,000 clones, with 82% occurring once and the leading ten covering about 1.7%. The source material was CD4+ or CD8+ T cells sorted from blood, sampled in a trial of the OX40 agonist ivuxolimab. The receptors here all came from an adult with an advanced solid tumor such as melanoma, head and neck, liver or kidney cancer.

The rearrangement links TRBV19 to TRBJ1-2; TRBD1 matches at 9 bases. The CDR3 is made up of 16 amino acids. The J segment lost 8 bases and the V segment lost 5 bases, leaving 15 bases of the junction unmatched. Germline V gives CDR1 LNHDA, CDR2 SQIVND (reference sequence). CDR3 loop: CASSPAGQGASSGYTF. In DNA form, the CDR3 reads TGTGCCAGTAGTCCAGCGGGACAGGGCGCGTCGTCCGGCTACACCTTC.

The chain has TRBV2 and TRBJ2-7, with TRBD1 as a possible D gene (6 bases). With 7 bases removed from V and 0 bases from J, the gap between germline ends came to 10 bases. The CDR3 is 13 residues long. Germline-derived CDR1 and CDR2 are SNHLY and FYNNEI. In DNA, the CDR3 is TGTGCCAGCAATCCGGGACACTCCTACGAGCAGTACTTC. It codes for CASNPGHSYEQYF.

The V and J genes are TRBV18 and TRBJ2-3; no definite D call. CDR3 length: 13 amino acids. Germline lookup yields CDR1 KGHSH and CDR2 LQKENI. V lost 6 bases and J lost 3, with 10 bases in between. The CDR3 sequence: CASSPRLTDTQYF. CDR3 sequence (DNA): TGTGCCAGCTCGCCTCGTTTGACAGATACGCAGTATTTT. The whole variable domain, remainder taken from reference TRBV18 and TRBJ2-3, is NAGVMQNPRHLVRRRGQEARLRCSPMKGHSHVYWYRQLPEEGLKFMVYLQKENIIDESGMPKERFSAEFPKEGPSILRIQQVVRGDSAAYFCASSPRLTDTQYFGPGTRLTVL.

The chain couples TRBV9 to TRBJ1-3; D is unclear. The V and J ends lost 0 bases and 0 bases respectively, with 7 bases between them. CDR3 size: 15 residues. The germline V gene has CDR1 SGDLS and CDR2 YYNGEE. CDR3 residues: CASSVGVDSGNTIYF. CDR3 DNA sequence: TGTGCCAGCAGCGTAGGGGTTGACTCTGGAAACACCATATATTTT.

Only one count was recorded for this clone. This rearrangement joins TRBV7-2 to TRBJ2-1, with TRBD1 as a possible D gene (6 bases). This CDR3 is built from 14 residues. Trimming took 7 bases from V and 5 from J, leaving 15 bases between them. Per the germline V gene, CDR1 is SGHTA and CDR2 is FQGNSA. The CDR3 loop is CASTKDRTHNEQFF. Written as DNA, the CDR3 is TGTGCCAGCACCAAAGACAGGACCCACAATGAGCAGTTCTTC.

This clone was detected only a few times. The genes are TRBV5-6 and TRBJ1-2; D is undetermined. The ends were cut back, 0 bases at V and 4 bases at J, with 4 bases in the middle. Germline lookup yields CDR1 SGHDT and CDR2 YYEEEE. The CDR3 runs 12 residues. The CDR3 nucleotides read TGTGCCAGCAGCTTGGGGGTCTATGGCTACACCTTC. Its protein product is CASSLGVYGYTF.

The J gene is TRBJ1-1, the V gene TRBV5-1; D is perhaps TRBD1 (5 bases). The CDR3 covers 13 residues. Trimming left V 4 bases short and J 5 bases short, with 12 bases between. Germline CDR1 SGHRS, CDR2 YFSETQ. The CDR3 region has the DNA TGCGCCAGCAGCGTCTGGGGGGAGACTGAAGCTTTCTTT. It is translated as CASSVWGETEAFF.

This clone was seen just once. The chain employs TRBV5-1 and TRBJ1-1; D is ambiguous. Trimming left V 4 bases short and J 6 bases short, with 16 bases between. The CDR3 has 14 residues. The germline gives CDR1 SGHRS, CDR2 YFSETQ. The CDR3 region has the DNA TGCGCCAGCAGCCCGGAAGGGCAGAAGTCTGAAGCTTTCTTT. Translated: CASSPEGQKSEAFF.

The chain couples TRBV5-1 to TRBJ2-3; 14 nucleotides line up with TRBD2. Germline trimming cut 4 bases from V and 9 bases from J; bases unmatched to any gene: 10. CDR3 length: 16 amino acids. The V gene's germline CDR1 is SGHRS and CDR2 YFSETQ. Here the CDR3 DNA reads TGCGCCAGCAGCCCCACTGGACTAGCGGGGGGTGACACGCAGTATTTT. Protein: CASSPTGLAGGDTQYF.

The V call is TRBV2, the J call TRBJ2-5; TRBD1 might be the D (6 bases). The CDR3 spans 14 residues. Deletions cut 2 bases from V and 4 bases from J, with 11 bases between. In germline, CDR1 is SNHLY, CDR2 FYNNEI. CDR3 loop: CASSEIQGRETQYF. The DNA for the CDR3 is TGTGCCAGCAGTGAAATCCAGGGGAGAGAGACCCAGTACTTC.

This clone occurred a few times. The rearrangement links TRBV4-3 to TRBJ2-1, with unresolved D. Between the trimmed V and J ends, which lost 0 bases and 2 bases, there was a span of 11 bases. The CDR3 runs 16 residues. Germline CDR1 LGHNA, CDR2 YSLEER. The CDR3 reads CASSQDNTVTYNEQFF. CDR3 sequence (DNA): TGCGCCAGCAGCCAAGATAACACAGTAACCTACAATGAGCAGTTCTTC.

The J gene is TRBJ2-3, the V gene TRBV20-1; D gene unclear. V was shortened by 3 bases and J by 8 bases, with 6 bases between the two germline ends. Germline CDR1 DFQATT, CDR2 SNEGSKA (reference sequence). The CDR3 runs to 10 residues. The CDR3 DNA is TGCAGTGCTAGTTCGGGTACGCAGTATTTT. Amino acid sequence: CSASSGTQYF.

V gene TRBV7-3 combines with J gene TRBJ2-7; weak D call: TRBD1 (5 bases). The CDR3 covers 14 residues. Deletions cut 5 bases from V and 4 bases from J, with 15 bases between. Germline CDR1 and CDR2: SGHTA and FQGTGA. The CDR3 nucleotides are TGTGCCAGCAGCCTCGTGGCAGGGAATTACGAGCAGTACTTC. It translates to CASSLVAGNYEQYF. The full variable domain, completed using reference TRBV7-3 and TRBJ2-7, is GAGVSQTPSNKVTEKGKYVELRCDPISGHTALYWYRQSLGQGPEFLIYFQGTGAADDSGLPNDRFFAVRPEGSVSTLKIQRTERGDSAVYLCASSLVAGNYEQYFGPGTRLTVT.

V usage is TRBV11-2 and J usage is TRBJ2-3, with D perhaps matching TRBD1 (5 bases). V was cut by 0 bases and J by 3 bases, with 10 bases left in between. This CDR3 has 15 amino acids. The V gene's germline CDR1 is SGHAT and CDR2 FQNNGV. This CDR3 reads CASSLEWAGTDTQYF. DNA for the CDR3: TGTGCCAGCAGCTTAGAGTGGGCAGGGACAGATACGCAGTATTTT.

The V gene is TRBV4-2, the J gene TRBJ2-7; 10 bases map to TRBD1. V lost 4 bases and J lost 4; bases outside the gene matches: 7. The CDR3 length is 15 residues. Per germline, CDR1 LGHNA and CDR2 YNFKEQ. For the CDR3, the DNA is TGTGCCAGCAGCCGTCCGACAGGGGGCGTTTACGAGCAGTACTTC. Protein product: CASSRPTGGVYEQYF.

CDR3 amino acids: CASSFGGDTQAFF. In DNA form, the CDR3 reads TGCGCCAGCAGCTTTGGAGGGGATACCCAAGCTTTCTTT. The chain employs TRBV5-1 and TRBJ1-1; a possible D gene is TRBD1 (5 bases). Trimming left V 2 bases short and J 9 bases short, with 14 bases between. Germline V gene data show CDR1 as SGHRS and CDR2 as YFSETQ. The CDR3 covers 13 residues. The full variable domain, rest sourced from reference TRBV5-1 and TRBJ1-1, is KAGVTQTPRYLIKTRGQQVTLSCSPISGHRSVSWYQQTPGQGLQFLFEYFSETQRNKGNFPGRFSGRQFSNSRSEMNVSTLELGDSALYLCASSFGGDTQAFFGQGTRLTVV.

This chain uses TRBV7-9 with TRBJ2-5; 7 bases line up with TRBD2. Unmatched junction bases numbered 13, after V lost 7 bases and J lost 5 bases. Germline values: CDR1 SEHNR, CDR2 FQNEAQ (reference sequence). The CDR3 is made up of 15 amino acids. CDR3 protein: CASNAGEWVVETQYF. The CDR3, as DNA: TGTGCCAGCAATGCGGGGGAGTGGGTAGTGGAGACCCAGTACTTC.

V gene TRBV25-1 combines with J gene TRBJ2-7; D gene uncertain. CDR3 length: 13 amino acids. V lost 4 bases, J lost 2 bases, and 9 bases lay in between. Germline V gene sequence: CDR1 MGHDK, CDR2 SYGVNS. The CDR3 nucleotides are TGTGCCAGCAGTGTGGAGTATGCCTACGAGCAGTACTTC. As protein: CASSVEYAYEQYF.

The genes are TRBV18 and TRBJ2-3, with 12 bases lining up with TRBD2. Germline CDR1 and CDR2: KGHSH and LQKENI. The J segment lost 4 bases and the V segment lost 0 bases, leaving 20 bases of the junction unmatched. The CDR3 contains 22 residues. CDR3 DNA: TGTGCCAGCTCACCACCAGGCGGCGGGGGGCTTCGGACTAGCGGGGCGTCAGATACGCAGTATTTT. This gives the protein CASSPPGGGGLRTSGASDTQYF. The full variable domain, its missing parts supplied by reference TRBV18 and TRBJ2-3, is NAGVMQNPRHLVRRRGQEARLRCSPMKGHSHVYWYRQLPEEGLKFMVYLQKENIIDESGMPKERFSAEFPKEGPSILRIQQVVRGDSAAYFCASSPPGGGGLRTSGASDTQYFGPGTRLTVL.

This clone was seen only once. The J gene is TRBJ2-5, the V gene TRBV9; unclear D gene. The germline gives CDR1 SGDLS, CDR2 YYNGEE. The CDR3 loop spans 16 amino acids. Trimming removed 0 bases from V and 5 bases from J, with 17 bases in between. Here the CDR3 DNA reads TGTGCCAGCAGCGTAGAGGGCGGAGTGATTGGGGAGACCCAGTACTTC. Protein: CASSVEGGVIGETQYF.

This clone has only a few counts. The CDR3 DNA sequence: TGTGCTGTGGGGCTAGCGGGCACAGATACGCAGTATTTT. This sequence encodes CAVGLAGTDTQYF. This chain uses TRBV19 with TRBJ2-3, with 7 bases aligning to TRBD2. Germline loops: CDR1 LNHDA, CDR2 SQIVND (reference sequence). The CDR3 is 13 amino acids.

The V call is TRBV7-8, the J call TRBJ2-1; 10 positions match TRBD2. The germline V gene has CDR1 SGHVS and CDR2 FQNEAQ. Trimming took 4 bases from V and 9 from J; bases not matched to a gene: 9. The CDR3 sequence is 15 residues long. The CDR3 sequence: CASSSTSGRPGEQFF. As DNA, the CDR3 is TGTGCCAGCAGCTCGACTAGCGGGCGGCCCGGTGAGCAGTTCTTC.

CDR3 loop: CASRRNREERSEAFF. CDR3 nucleotides: TGCGCCAGCAGGCGAAACAGGGAAGAGAGGTCTGAAGCTTTCTTT. The rearrangement uses TRBV5-1 and TRBJ1-1; D perhaps matches TRBD1 (6 bases). Germline values: CDR1 SGHRS, CDR2 YFSETQ. This CDR3 is 15 amino acids long. The V end was cut by 5 bases, the J end by 6 bases, with 20 bases between.

The chain couples TRBV18 to TRBJ2-7; no clear D gene. In germline, CDR1 is KGHSH, CDR2 LQKENI. The V end was cut by 1 base, the J end by 2 bases, with 12 bases between. This CDR3 region has 15 residues. CDR3: CASSPRPYGTYEQYF. In nucleotides, the CDR3 is TGTGCCAGCTCACCACGGCCCTATGGGACCTACGAGCAGTACTTC.